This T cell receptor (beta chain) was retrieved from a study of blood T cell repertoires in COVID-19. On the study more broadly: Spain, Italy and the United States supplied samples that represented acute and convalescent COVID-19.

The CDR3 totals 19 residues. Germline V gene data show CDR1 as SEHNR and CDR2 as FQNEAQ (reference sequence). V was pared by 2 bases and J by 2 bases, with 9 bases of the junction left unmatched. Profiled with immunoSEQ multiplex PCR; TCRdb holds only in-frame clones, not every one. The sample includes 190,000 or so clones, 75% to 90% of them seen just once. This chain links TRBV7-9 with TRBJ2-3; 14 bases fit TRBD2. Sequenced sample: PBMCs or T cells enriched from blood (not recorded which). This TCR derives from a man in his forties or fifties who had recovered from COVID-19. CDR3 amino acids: CASSLQTGLAGENTDTQYF. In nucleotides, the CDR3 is TGTGCCAGCAGCTTACAGACGGGACTAGCGGGAGAAAACACAGATACGCAGTATTTT.